Below are 24 T cell receptor beta chains sequenced from a single sample in a study of T cells after yellow fever vaccination. MiXCR, applied by TCRdb to the 5' RACE reads, yields one record per CDR3 protein. The repertoire has about 580,000 distinct CDR3 sequences, about a sixth of them found once; the top ten carry 17%. The sequences come from PBMCs, collected 4 to 5 days after the first yellow fever vaccination. Receptors were obtained from a man aged 18 to 29 who received the YFV17D yellow fever vaccine.

This clonotype was seen more than once but under ten times. The genes are TRBV7-9 and TRBJ2-5; TRBD2 aligns across 13 bases. Losses at the gene ends were 5 bases for V and 7 bases for J; bases not matched to a gene: 10. The germline CDR1 and CDR2 sequences are SEHNR and FQNEAQ (reference sequence). This CDR3 is 16 amino acids long. CDR3 in DNA: TGTGCCAGCAGCCCGACTAGCGGGGGGACCATCCGGACCCAGTACTTC. This gives the protein CASSPTSGGTIRTQYF.

Many counts were recorded for this clonotype. The chain recombines TRBV5-4 with TRBJ2-1; TRBD2 might be the D (6 bases). Germline CDR1 SGHNT, CDR2 YYREEE (reference sequence). Trimming cost V 0 bases and J 10 bases, with 14 bases left between them. This CDR3 spans 14 amino acids. CDR3 nucleotides: TGTGCCAGCAGCTTGGGGGACGGGGGTCCCGAGCAGTTCTTC. Translated, it gives CASSLGDGGPEQFF.

In its sample, this clonotype was seen a few times. The chain carries TRBV2 and TRBJ2-3; the D is unclear. In germline, CDR1 is SNHLY, CDR2 FYNNEI. Trimming took off 6 bases at V and 7 bases at J, with 11 bases between the two ends. This CDR3 has 12 residues. CDR3 DNA sequence: TGTGCCAGCAGACCAGGACGGAATACGCAGTATTTT. Its protein is CASRPGRNTQYF.

This chain connects TRBV4-1 to TRBJ2-1; maybe TRBD2 (6 bases). The V gene's germline CDR1 is MGHRA and CDR2 YSYEKL. Trimming shortened V by 1 base and J by 10 bases, and 14 bases separated the two germline ends. CDR3 size: 14 residues. DNA of the CDR3: TGCGCCAGCAGCCAAGGGACTAACCTCTTGGAGCAGTTCTTC. Translating it yields CASSQGTNLLEQFF.

The chain carries TRBV20-1 and TRBJ2-3, with a tentative D call TRBD2 (7 bases). This CDR3 region has 16 residues. The germline V gene encodes CDR1 DFQATT and CDR2 SNEGSKA (reference sequence). Trimming removed 1 base from V and 4 bases from J, with 18 bases in between. The CDR3 coding sequence is TGCAGTGCTAGAGTGGGGGGGGGCGGGGGCCCAGATACGCAGTATTTT. This encodes CSARVGGGGGPDTQYF.

The chain employs TRBV3-1 and TRBJ2-7, with D possibly being TRBD2 (6 bases). CDR1 and CDR2 (germline): LGHDT, YNNKEL (reference sequence). The CDR3 totals 16 residues. The V end lost 1 base, the J end lost 2 bases, and 15 bases lay between the germline ends. This CDR3 reads CASSQGWGTSPYEQYF. The CDR3 coding sequence is TGTGCCAGCAGCCAAGGTTGGGGAACTAGCCCCTACGAGCAGTACTTC.

The sample holds a few counts of this clonotype. This CDR3 reads CASSEQGGNYGYTF. The CDR3 nucleotides are TGTGCCAGCAGTGAACAGGGGGGGAACTATGGCTACACCTTC. The J gene is TRBJ1-2, the V gene TRBV2; 7 bases map to TRBD1. CDR3 size: 14 residues. The junction had 2 bases not matched to a gene; V was cut back by 2 bases and J by 2 bases. The germline gives CDR1 SNHLY, CDR2 FYNNEI. The variable domain in full, with the rest retrieved from reference TRBV2 and TRBJ1-2, is EPEVTQTPSHQVTQMGQEVILRCVPISNHLYFYWYRQILGQKVEFLVSFYNNEISEKSEIFDDQFSVERPDGSNFTLKIRSTKLEDSAMYFCASSEQGGNYGYTFGSGTRLTVV.

About this clonotype itself: A junction end diverges from the germline sequence, so it may reflect a read error. This rearrangement joins TRBV7-2 to TRBJ2-1; 10 bases are shared with TRBD2. The CDR3 contains 14 residues. CDR1 is SGHTA and CDR2 is FQGNSA in the germline V gene. Written as DNA, the CDR3 is TGTGCCAGCAGCTTAGCGAATCCTAGCGGGGGCTGGGCATTC. Its translation is CASSLANPSGGWAF.

This clonotype showed up just a few times. This chain connects TRBV4-1 to TRBJ1-1, with D maybe TRBD1 (6 bases). The CDR3 covers 13 residues. Between the trimmed V and J ends, which lost 3 bases and 7 bases, there was a span of 12 bases. Germline V gene sequence: CDR1 MGHRA, CDR2 YSYEKL. The CDR3 DNA is TGCGCCAGCAGCCAGCCAGGGGTTGTTGAAGCTTTCTTT. Translating it yields CASSQPGVVEAFF.

V is TRBV7-9 and J is TRBJ2-7; no clear D. The V end was cut by 6 bases, the J end by 0 bases, with 15 bases between. The CDR3 has 15 amino acids. From germline, CDR1 is SEHNR and CDR2 FQNEAQ (reference sequence). For the CDR3, the DNA is TGTGCCAGCAGTCCGGGCTTGGGTCCCTCCTACGAGCAGTACGTC. As protein: CASSPGLGPSYEQYV.

This clonotype was counted only a few times. The rearrangement links TRBV19 to TRBJ2-5; 7 positions match TRBD1. The CDR3 sequence is 17 residues long. V shed 2 bases and J 4 bases; nucleotides not matched to a gene: 13. Looked up from germline, CDR1 is LNHDA and CDR2 is SQIVND (reference sequence). The CDR3 loop is CASSIYTQGPSGETQYF. The CDR3 coding sequence is TGTGCCAGTAGTATATACACACAGGGGCCTTCAGGAGAGACCCAGTACTTC.

The chain joins TRBV7-3 to TRBJ2-2; 8 bases match TRBD2. With 5 bases clipped from V and 8 bases from J, the junction kept 16 bases outside the gene matches. The CDR3 has 17 amino acids. Germline CDR1 is SGHTA and CDR2 is FQGTGA. In DNA, the CDR3 is TGTGCCAGCAGCCCTACCCCGGGACTAGACGTCCGAGGGGAGCTGTTTTTT. Translating it yields CASSPTPGLDVRGELFF.

The chain links TRBV7-9 to TRBJ2-7; a weak D match, TRBD1 (5 bases). Germline V lookup: CDR1 SEHNR, CDR2 FQNEAQ (reference sequence). CDR3 length: 13 residues. Trimming cost V 3 bases and J 9 bases, with 15 bases left between them. The CDR3 DNA follows: TGTGCCAGCAGCTTTGGGCAGGGTGTAGTGCAGTACGTC. Its translation is CASSFGQGVVQYV.

The chain joins TRBV6-2 or TRBV6-3 to TRBJ2-7, with 8 bases that match TRBD1. Germline lookup yields CDR1 MNHEY and CDR2 SVGEGT. With 2 bases clipped from V and 4 bases from J, the junction kept 4 bases outside the gene matches. The CDR3 runs to 14 residues. The CDR3 reads CASSYVNRGYEQYF. The CDR3 DNA follows: TGTGCCAGCAGTTACGTCAACAGGGGGTACGAGCAGTACTTC.

This CDR3 reads CASSVLAGGSDSPLHF. The CDR3 DNA follows: TGTGCCAGCAGCGTATTAGCAGGGGGCTCCGATTCACCCCTCCACTTT. This chain uses TRBV9 with TRBJ1-6; 8 bases line up with TRBD1. CDR1 is SGDLS, CDR2 YYNGEE, per germline. This CDR3 contains 16 residues. V was clipped by 1 base and J by 8 bases; unmatched bases: 8.

The sample holds a few counts of this clonotype. The V call is TRBV20-1, the J call TRBJ2-1; possibly TRBD2 for D (5 bases). V dropped 6 bases and J dropped 0 bases, with 15 bases sitting between them. The CDR3 spans 15 residues. Germline V gene lookup returns CDR1 DFQATT and CDR2 SNEGSKA (reference sequence). The CDR3 coding sequence is TGCAGTGCCCGAGGGAGCGAAAGCTCCTACAATGAGCAGTTCTTC. This translates into CSARGSESSYNEQFF.

This clonotype appeared many times. The rearrangement joins TRBV5-4 to TRBJ2-3; 8 positions match TRBD1. Germline assignment: CDR1 SGHNT and CDR2 YYREEE (reference sequence). Trimming took 3 bases from V and 8 from J; bases not matched to a gene: 11. This CDR3 is 15 amino acids long. The CDR3 DNA reads TGTGCCAGCAGCTCCGCGGACAGGGTGGGAGCTACGCAGTATTTT. This sequence encodes CASSSADRVGATQYF.

The chain is built from TRBV20-1 and TRBJ1-1; TRBD1 matches at 12 bases. The CDR3 is 14 amino acids. CDR1 is DFQATT, CDR2 SNEGSKA, per germline (reference sequence). CDR3: CRAGTGGMNTEAFF. In nucleotides, the CDR3 is TGCAGAGCCGGGACAGGGGGCATGAACACTGAAGCTTTCTTT.

The chain uses TRBV21-1 and TRBJ1-1; TRBD1 is the table's D call, not checked against the DNA. TRBV21-1 is tagged as a pseudogene. There are 14 residues in the CDR3. The CDR3 DNA sequence: TGTGCCAGCAGCAAAGTCGGCGCCCGCACTGAAGCTTTCTTT. Residues: CASSKVGARTEAFF.

The chain links TRBV5-1 to TRBJ2-2; no clear D gene. The ends were cut back, 5 bases at V and 0 bases at J, with 8 bases in the middle. Germline V gene data show CDR1 as SGHRS and CDR2 as YFSETQ. The CDR3 loop spans 14 amino acids. As DNA, the CDR3 is TGCGCCAGCAGTACACCCGCGAACACCGGGGAGCTGTTTTTT. It is translated as CASSTPANTGELFF.

Many counts were recorded for this clonotype. The chain couples TRBV4-1 to TRBJ1-1; D may be TRBD1 (6 bases). The V end was cut by 5 bases, the J end by 5 bases, with 15 bases between. This CDR3 has 14 residues. Germline V gives CDR1 MGHRA, CDR2 YSYEKL. In DNA, the CDR3 is TGCGCCAGCAGCGTATACAGGGTAGGGACTGAAGCTTTCTTT. Translated: CASSVYRVGTEAFF.

In this sample, this clonotype turned up a few times. DNA of the CDR3: TGTGCCAGCAGTTACTACGTAGGAAAGGGGGAATACGAGCAGTACTTC. As protein: CASSYYVGKGEYEQYF. The rearrangement links TRBV6-2 or TRBV6-3 to TRBJ2-7, with a possible D match to TRBD1 (6 bases). Germline V gene lookup returns CDR1 MNHEY and CDR2 SVGEGT. The CDR3 extends over 16 amino acids. Trimming cost V 1 base and J 4 bases, with 17 bases left between them.

The chain carries TRBV18 and TRBJ2-3, with D perhaps matching TRBD1 (5 bases). Germline CDR1 and CDR2: KGHSH and LQKENI. This CDR3 spans 16 amino acids. V dropped 3 bases and J dropped 3 bases, with 16 bases sitting between them. The DNA of the CDR3 is TGTGCCAGCTCACCTACCTTGGTCAGGGTAACAGATACGCAGTATTTT. It specifies CASSPTLVRVTDTQYF.

This clonotype was picked up a small number of times. V usage is TRBV10-3 and J usage is TRBJ1-4; no firm D call. Trimming removed 0 bases at V and 3 bases at J, with 2 bases between. The CDR3 spans 13 residues. Germline V CDR1 and CDR2: ENHRY, SYGVKD. In nucleotides, the CDR3 is TGTGCCATCAGTGAGTCCCCTAATGAAAAACTGTTTTTT. It is translated as CAISESPNEKLFF.